This T cell receptor beta chain appears in the sequencing data of a study of cytomegalovirus exposure and HLA in healthy donors. Overall study results and limits: Sequencing had likely introduced a cluster of highly shared sequence variants as an artifact. Cytomegalovirus association was assigned to under 200 TCR beta chains. TCR beta chains associated with HLA were, in a later analysis, more clonally expanded than equally common others. A later analysis reportedly identified an Asian-associated ancestry cluster as carrying fewer N-insertions than the 666-donor mean.

The V end lost 5 bases, the J end lost 6 bases, and 7 bases lay between the germline ends. This CDR3 is 12 amino acids long. Germline V lookup: CDR1 LGHNA, CDR2 YNFKEQ. A remark on this clone: The antigen is not known.

Researchers ran the PCR with 60 Vbeta and 13 Jbeta primers. Sequenced by immunoSEQ multiplex PCR; TCRdb stores in-frame clones only, minus some. This sample has approximately 37,000 clones, with roughly 82% found just once. The sample comprised PBMCs. The V call is TRBV4-2, the J call TRBJ2-2; no clear D. The receptor comes from a woman in her late teens or twenties in good health and CMV-seropositive. The CDR3 nucleotides are TGTGCCAGCAGCGGGCAGGCCGGGGAGCTGTTTTTT. Its translation: CASSGQAGELFF.